These 20 T cell receptor beta chains were all obtained from the same sample, sequenced in a study of PD-L1 blockade in urothelial cancer. Time point: peripheral blood 6 weeks after treatment start. Using immunoSEQ multiplex PCR, the repertoire was profiled, and TCRdb retains in-frame clones only, with some absent. The table lists about 130,000 clones, approximately 85% of them singletons. Sequenced here: PBMCs, sampled around atezolizumab (anti-PD-L1) treatment. Source of these receptors: a man aged 45-65 years with urothelial cancer.

This clone is a singleton in its sample. This chain connects TRBV15 to TRBJ1-1, with a possible D match to TRBD1 (5 bases). With 0 bases removed from V and 3 bases from J, the gap between germline ends came to 14 bases. Germline CDR1 reads LNHNV; CDR2 reads YYDKDF (reference sequence). This CDR3 is built from 16 residues. DNA for the CDR3: TGTGCCACCAGCAGAGATCTGGGCCCGGGGGACACTGAAGCTTTCTTT. Residues: CATSRDLGPGDTEAFF.

The V gene is TRBV6-1, the J gene TRBJ2-1; 14 bases are a match to TRBD2. Germline trimming cut 6 bases from V and 8 bases from J; bases unmatched to any gene: 3. Germline CDR1 and CDR2: MNHNS and SASEGT. CDR3 length: 14 amino acids. CDR3 protein: CASRAGLAGDEQFF. Here the CDR3 DNA reads TGTGCCAGCAGAGCGGGACTAGCGGGAGATGAGCAGTTCTTC.

The rearrangement uses TRBV9 and TRBJ2-4, with D perhaps TRBD2 (6 bases). Trimming shortened V by 2 bases and J by 1 base, and 13 bases separated the two germline ends. The CDR3 covers 16 residues. Germline lookup yields CDR1 SGDLS and CDR2 YYNGEE. The CDR3 reads CASSVTERGAKNIQYF. CDR3 sequence (DNA): TGTGCCAGCAGCGTGACCGAACGGGGGGCCAAAAACATTCAGTACTTC.

The chain recombines TRBV25-1 with TRBJ1-5; the D is unclear. The CDR3 is made up of 12 amino acids. Germline V CDR1 and CDR2: MGHDK, SYGVNS. Trimming stripped 5 bases from V and 2 bases from J, with 4 bases between. The CDR3 region is CASSIGNQPQHF. As DNA, the CDR3 is TGTGCCAGCAGTATAGGCAATCAGCCCCAGCATTTT.

This chain's CDR3 is CASSIGGGWNQPQHF. The CDR3 DNA is TGTGCCAGTAGTATAGGCGGCGGTTGGAATCAGCCCCAGCATTTT. This chain uses TRBV19 with TRBJ1-5; D gene unclear. The V end lost 1 base, the J end lost 4 bases, and 11 bases lay between the germline ends. The CDR3 has 15 amino acids. Germline lookup yields CDR1 LNHDA and CDR2 SQIVND (reference sequence).

This chain uses TRBV7-8 with TRBJ2-1; D gene unclear. This CDR3 has 11 amino acids. CDR1 is SGHVS, CDR2 FQNEAQ, per germline. V lost 3 bases to trimming and J lost 10 bases, with 7 bases between them. The CDR3 sequence: CASSFLSEQFF. The CDR3, as DNA: TGTGCCAGCAGCTTCCTTTCGGAGCAGTTCTTC.

CDR3 amino acids: CASSLQVTSRTDTQYF. The CDR3, as DNA: TGTGCCAGCAGCTTACAGGTGACTAGCAGGACAGATACGCAGTATTTT. The chain carries TRBV7-2 and TRBJ2-3, with 7 bases matching TRBD2. The ends lost 2 bases at V and 3 bases at J; junction bases unmatched: 8. Germline CDR1 is SGHTA and CDR2 is FQGNSA. There are 16 residues in the CDR3.

This rearrangement joins TRBV27 to TRBJ2-1; tentatively, D is TRBD1 (5 bases). Per the germline V gene, CDR1 is MNHEY and CDR2 is SMNVEV (reference sequence). The length of the CDR3 is 15 residues. Trimming cost V 2 bases and J 4 bases, with 12 bases left between them. CDR3 protein: CASSLTYRHYNEQFF. The DNA for the CDR3 is TGTGCCAGCAGTTTAACGTACAGGCATTACAATGAGCAGTTCTTC.

This clone was seen once. This chain joins TRBV2 and TRBJ2-1, with TRBD2 identical over 8 bases. This CDR3 comprises 18 residues. Trimming took 8 bases from V and 4 from J; bases not matched to a gene: 19. Germline V gene data show CDR1 as SNHLY and CDR2 as FYNNEI. This chain's CDR3 is CASVRQWGQREPYNEQFF. The CDR3 DNA follows: TGTGCCAGCGTTAGGCAGTGGGGGCAGCGGGAGCCGTACAATGAGCAGTTCTTC.

The count of this clone is one. The chain uses TRBV19 and TRBJ1-4; D perhaps matches TRBD1 (5 bases). The CDR3 length is 15 residues. The V gene's germline CDR1 is LNHDA and CDR2 SQIVND (reference sequence). The V end lost 5 bases, the J end lost 0 bases, and 10 bases lay between the germline ends. The chain's CDR3 is CASSPRDSTNEKLFF. Here the CDR3 DNA reads TGTGCCAGTAGTCCCCGGGACTCAACTAATGAAAAACTGTTTTTT.

V usage is TRBV7-9 and J usage is TRBJ2-5; the match to TRBD2 covers 8 bases. This CDR3 is 17 amino acids long. Germline CDR1 and CDR2: SEHNR and FQNEAQ (reference sequence). V dropped 0 bases and J dropped 3; count of bases not matched to a gene: 9. CDR3 sequence: CASSLAGGLVVKETQYF. Written as DNA, the CDR3 is TGTGCCAGCAGCTTAGCAGGGGGACTAGTGGTTAAAGAGACCCAGTACTTC.

The chain uses TRBV29-1 and TRBJ1-1; 7 positions match TRBD1. CDR1 is SQVTM, CDR2 ANQGSEA, per germline. The CDR3 runs 13 residues. Trimming cost V 6 bases and J 2 bases; bases outside gene matches: 6. The CDR3 DNA sequence: TGCAGCGTCGAGGGACAGCTAAACACTGAAGCTTTCTTT. Its translation: CSVEGQLNTEAFF.

The chain uses TRBV5-1 and TRBJ2-1, with 9 nucleotides matching TRBD2. The CDR3 covers 15 residues. The trim removed 2 bases at V and 4 bases at J, leaving 4 bases unmatched. Germline V gene data show CDR1 as SGHRS and CDR2 as YFSETQ. For the CDR3, the DNA is TGCGCCAGCAGCTTTTTAGCGGGAGAATACAATGAGCAGTTCTTC. Its translation: CASSFLAGEYNEQFF. Full variable domain (remainder filled in from reference TRBV5-1 and TRBJ2-1): KAGVTQTPRYLIKTRGQQVTLSCSPISGHRSVSWYQQTPGQGLQFLFEYFSETQRNKGNFPGRFSGRQFSNSRSEMNVSTLELGDSALYLCASSFLAGEYNEQFFGPGTRLTVL.

The chain recombines TRBV7-9 with TRBJ1-1; TRBD1 might be the D (5 bases). The CDR3 is 15 amino acids. Trimming took 1 base from V and 1 from J, leaving 10 bases between them. Looked up from germline, CDR1 is SEHNR and CDR2 is FQNEAQ (reference sequence). CDR3 bases: TGTGCCAGCAGCTTAGGGGGAGGACAGAACACTGAAGCTTTCTTT. It translates to CASSLGGGQNTEAFF.

The chain recombines TRBV28 with TRBJ2-1; the match to TRBD2 covers 11 bases. The trim removed 11 bases at V and 5 bases at J, leaving 17 bases unmatched. The CDR3 consists of 17 residues. Germline V gene lookup returns CDR1 MDHEN and CDR2 SYDVKM. The CDR3: CAALLAGVSPINNEQFF. As DNA, the CDR3 is TGTGCCGCTTTACTAGCGGGAGTTTCCCCCATTAACAATGAGCAGTTCTTC.

This clone turned up a few times. The genes are TRBV15 and TRBJ1-4; 9 positions agree with TRBD1. Germline assignment: CDR1 LNHNV and CDR2 YYDKDF (reference sequence). This CDR3 spans 14 amino acids. The junction had 5 bases not matched to a gene; V was cut back by 5 bases and J by 7 bases. The CDR3 sequence: CATSQGQGGEKLFF. CDR3 coding DNA: TGTGCCACCAGCCAGGGACAGGGTGGTGAAAAACTGTTTTTT.

Concerning this clone: The same CDR3 arises from other DNA sequences in this sample as well. The J gene is TRBJ1-2, the V gene TRBV19; possibly TRBD1 for D (5 bases). Germline CDR1 is LNHDA and CDR2 is SQIVND (reference sequence). The CDR3 runs 11 residues. V dropped 6 bases and J dropped 5 bases, with 7 bases sitting between them. CDR3 sequence: CASRTVYGYTF. In nucleotides, the CDR3 is TGTGCCAGTAGGACAGTATATGGCTACACCTTC.

This chain joins TRBV5-8 and TRBJ1-2, with 8 bases lining up with TRBD1. Unmatched junction bases numbered 7, after V lost 0 bases and J lost 6 bases. This CDR3 has 15 amino acids. Germline CDR1 SGHTS, CDR2 YDEGEE. The CDR3 sequence: CASSLAQGAVNGYTF. DNA of the CDR3: TGTGCCAGCAGCTTGGCCCAGGGGGCGGTGAATGGCTACACCTTC.

V is TRBV7-6 and J is TRBJ2-1, with TRBD1 as a possible D gene (6 bases). This CDR3 region has 16 residues. From germline, CDR1 is SGHVS and CDR2 FNYEAQ. The ends were cut back, 4 bases at V and 0 bases at J, with 13 bases in the middle. The CDR3 nucleotides are TGTGCCAGCAGCTCACGAAGGGGGAGCTCCTACAATGAGCAGTTCTTC. Translated, it gives CASSSRRGSSYNEQFF. The whole variable domain, remainder taken from reference TRBV7-6 and TRBJ2-1, is GAGVSQSPRYKVTKRGQDVALRCDPISGHVSLYWYRQALGQGPEFLTYFNYEAQQDKSGLPNDRFSAERPEGSISTLTIQRTEQRDSAMYRCASSSRRGSSYNEQFFGPGTRLTVL.

The V call is TRBV5-4, the J call TRBJ2-7; a weak D match, TRBD2 (6 bases). This CDR3 is 14 amino acids long. Looked up from germline, CDR1 is SGHNT and CDR2 is YYREEE (reference sequence). The V end was cut by 4 bases, the J end by 2 bases, with 13 bases between. The CDR3 coding sequence is TGTGCCAGCAGCCCTCCGGGACTGCCCTACGAGCAGTACTTC. This codes for CASSPPGLPYEQYF.